This TCR beta chain was sequenced in a study of T cells after yellow fever vaccination. Germline CDR1 and CDR2: SGHNT and YYREEE (reference sequence). The CDR3 is 12 amino acids. V was cut by 4 bases and J by 4 bases, with 8 bases left in between. This clonotype occurred many times. TCRdb fed the 5' RACE reads into MiXCR, producing one record per CDR3 protein. Counted here are more than 200,000 distinct CDR3 sequences, 3.6% occurring once; the ten biggest clones make up approximately 18%. The chain employs TRBV5-4 and TRBJ1-2, with a weak D call TRBD1 (6 bases). The receptor's source is a man younger than 35 who received the YFV17D yellow fever vaccine. The starting material was PBMCs, obtained 15 days after the yellow fever booster vaccination. CDR3 DNA: TGTGCCAGCAGCACGGACAGCTATGGCTACACCTTC. Translation: CASSTDSYGYTF.